Listed below are T cell receptor beta chains from one sample, sequenced in a study of identical twins. MiXCR was run by TCRdb on the 5' RACE reads, yielding one entry per CDR3 protein. In the table there are around 680,000 distinct CDR3 sequences, less than 10% of which are singletons. This sample also appeared in a second study, on yellow fever vaccine responses in identical twins.

The specimen sequenced was PBMCs. These receptors came from a woman between 18 and 30 years old in good health. CDR3s include the opening cysteine and the closing phenylalanine or tryptophan. The order of the fields is CDR3 length, D gene, J gene, V gene, clone size, CDR3 DNA, CDR3 protein. A D gene is named only where the DNA matches it firmly. Clone size, where shown, is once, few, many, or a class for clones that have expanded.

>15|-|TRBJ2-2|TRBV5-1|many
TGCGCCAGCAGCTTGCAGGGGGGGAACACCGGGGAGCTGTTTTTT
CASSLQGGNTGELFF
>14|-|TRBJ1-1|TRBV6-2/TRBV6-3|few
TGTGCCAGCAGTTACTTGACAGAGAACACTGAAGCTTTCTTT
CASSYLTENTEAFF
>17|TRBD2|TRBJ2-1|TRBV27|many
TGTGCCAGCAGTTCGGGACTAGCGGGAGTTTCCTACAATGAGCAGTTCTTC
CASSSGLAGVSYNEQFF
>13|TRBD1|TRBJ2-7|TRBV28|-
TGTGCCAGCGGGGACAGGGGGCTGGACGAGCAGTACTTC
CASGDRGLDEQYF
>13|-|TRBJ1-1|TRBV20-1|many
TGCAGTGCGAACCCTCGGGCGGGCACTGAAGCTTTCTTT
CSANPRAGTEAFF
>11|-|TRBJ2-7|TRBV20-1|few
TGCAGTGCCGCGACCGGTCAGTGGCGGTACTTC
CSAATGQWRYF
>16|-|TRBJ2-3|TRBV7-9|many
TGTGCCAGCAGCCCTCCCCAGGGGATCAGCACAGATACGCAGTATTTT
CASSPPQGISTDTQYF
>15|TRBD2|TRBJ2-3|TRBV28|many
TGTGCCACTCAGACTAGCGGGACCCGGTTGTATACGCAGTATTTT
CATQTSGTRLYTQYF
>13|-|TRBJ1-1|TRBV7-2|many
TGTGCCAGCCGAAAGACGGGACCCACTGAAGCTTTCTTT
CASRKTGPTEAFF
>17|-|TRBJ2-3|TRBV4-1|-
TGCGCCAGCAGCCAAGATTGGAGTAAGCTTGGGGGAGATACGCAGTATTTT
CASSQDWSKLGGDTQYF
>13|-|TRBJ1-2|TRBV7-9|few
TGTGCCAGCAGACACCGGGACAACTATGGCTACACCTTC
CASRHRDNYGYTF
>17|TRBD2|TRBJ2-3|TRBV11-2|few
TGTGCCAGCAGCCGGGGAGGGACCCTAGCGTTCACAGATACGCAGTATTTT
CASSRGGTLAFTDTQYF
>18|TRBD2|TRBJ2-3|TRBV4-2|-
TGTGCGAGCAGCCAAGAAGGGGCTAGCGGGAGGGCCGCAGATACGCAGTATTTT
CASSQEGASGRAADTQYF
>15|TRBD2|TRBJ2-5|TRBV12-3/TRBV12-4|few
TGTGCCAGCAGTTTGGGGCTAGCGGTTGGGGAGACCCAGTACTTC
CASSLGLAVGETQYF
>16|-|TRBJ2-7|TRBV6-2/TRBV6-3|few
TGTGCCAGCAGTTTATGGCGGACTCAGATATCTTACGAGCAGTACTTC
CASSLWRTQISYEQYF
>15|-|TRBJ2-7|TRBV10-3|few
TGTGCCATCAGTGAGTCGCCCGGCTCTAGCTACGAGCAGTACTTC
CAISESPGSSYEQYF
>16|-|TRBJ2-1|TRBV18|few
TGTGCCAGCTCACCACCGTTACTCCAGGGGTCCAATGAGCAGTTCTTC
CASSPPLLQGSNEQFF
>16|TRBD2|TRBJ2-7|TRBV5-6|-
TGTGCCAGCAGCCCGGTCCCAGCGGGGGGACCCTACGAGCAGTACTTC
CASSPVPAGGPYEQYF
>14|-|TRBJ2-1|TRBV20-1|few
TGCAGTGCTAGAACGGGACTGGCCTACAATGAGCAGTTCTTC
CSARTGLAYNEQFF
>13|-|TRBJ2-1|TRBV24-1|few
TGTGCCGCTGGCAGGGTAGTTGACAATGAGCAGTTCTTC
CAAGRVVDNEQFF
>14|-|TRBJ2-5|TRBV7-6|few
TGTGCCAGCAGCTTAGTAGGGGAGCAAGAGACCCAGTACTTC
CASSLVGEQETQYF
>17|-|TRBJ2-5|TRBV6-2/TRBV6-3|few
TGTGCCAGCAGTTACTCGAGTTTAGAGGTTTTCCAAGAGACCCAGTACTTC
CASSYSSLEVFQETQYF
>16|-|TRBJ1-3|TRBV7-9|-
TGTGCCAGCACCCCCAGCGTTCGGGGTGATGGAAACACCATATATTTT
CASTPSVRGDGNTIYF
>18|TRBD2|TRBJ2-3|TRBV20-1|many
TGCAGTGCTAGTTCGGGACTAGCGGGAGAAGGGGCCACAGATACGCAGTATTTT
CSASSGLAGEGATDTQYF
>16|-|TRBJ2-7|TRBV4-1|many
TGCGCCAGCAGCCATCGAGGACAGCAGAGTTTGGACGAGCAGTACTTC
CASSHRGQQSLDEQYF
>13|-|TRBJ2-1|TRBV6-6|few
TGTGCCAGCAGTACCATTAATTACAATGAGCAGTTCTTC
CASSTINYNEQFF
>16|TRBD2|TRBJ2-3|TRBV24-1|-
TGTGCCACCAGTGATTTAGGGCGGGGGGGCGAGGATACGCAGTATTTT
CATSDLGRGGEDTQYF
>14|-|TRBJ2-1|TRBV19|-
TGTGCCAGTAGCATGTCATCAGGAAGGAATGAGCAGTTCTTC
CASSMSSGRNEQFF
>16|-|TRBJ2-1|TRBV6-2/TRBV6-3|-
TGTGCCAGCAGTTACGAGGTGGTAGCGGCTACCCTTGAGCAGTTCTTC
CASSYEVVAATLEQFF
>15|TRBD2|TRBJ2-1|TRBV20-1|-
TGCAGTGCTAGAGACGGACTAGAAAGTTACAATGAGCAGTTCTTC
CSARDGLESYNEQFF
>15|-|TRBJ2-2|TRBV5-1|few
TGCGCCAGCAGCTTGCAAAGGACCATCACCGGGGAGCTGTTTTTT
CASSLQRTITGELFF
>13|-|TRBJ2-1|TRBV5-5|many
TGTGCCAGCAGCTTGGCCGGGTCCCATGAGCAGTTCTTC
CASSLAGSHEQFF